This T cell receptor beta chain was obtained from a study of shared clonotypes between healthy human individuals. This CDR3 region has 13 residues. CDR1 is SSHAT and CDR2 is FNYEAQ in the germline V gene (reference sequence). Study-level results: Sequencing depth was a factor that was expected to affect clonotype sharing among donors. Clonotype sharing across a few donors was observed for around 4.5% of naive CD4 clonotypes.

Naive CD8 isolation took CD45RO-negative cells positively selected for CCR7 and excluded terminally differentiated effector memory CD45RA+ cells. In the case of this clone: The antigen is not known. A junction boundary mismatches the germline segment, possibly from a read error.

Generated by immunoSEQ multiplex PCR, the TCRdb table keeps only in-frame clones and is missing some. The sample holds under 2,000,000 clones, less than 95% seen once. The rearrangement uses TRBV7-7 and TRBJ2-7; D is perhaps TRBD1 (5 bases). The sequence was collected from a man aged 18 to 29 in good health. Sequencing was performed on naive CD8+ T cells sorted from blood. The CDR3 spells CASSPQGTYEQYF. Here the CDR3 DNA reads TGTGCTAGCAGCCCCCAGGGTACCTACGAGCAGTACTTC.